Listed here are 29 T cell receptor beta chains from one sample, sequenced in a study of blood T cell repertoires in COVID-19 (dated by TCRdb to 2018 to 2020). Library preparation used the immunoSEQ multiplex PCR assay. TCRdb took over this immuneACCESS table, retaining in-frame rearrangements with V and J assigned. Such tables are incomplete; in checked studies, under half of the missing clones stem from an unresolved V gene, and the remainder is unexplained. The sample contains 200,000 or so clones, approximately 84% of them found a single time. The ten top clones hold about 2.3% of the sample. The specimen was peripheral blood. Receptors originate from a woman aged 60-75 years with acute or convalescent COVID-19.

The chain recombines TRBV11-1 with TRBJ2-3; TRBD2 matches at 8 bases. This CDR3 region has 16 residues. The V segment lost 5 bases and the J segment 0 bases; nucleotides outside the gene matches: 7. Looked up from germline, CDR1 is SGHAT and CDR2 is FQDESV (reference sequence). The CDR3 sequence is CASSPRLARSTDTQYF. In nucleotides, the CDR3 is TGTGCCAGCAGCCCCCGACTAGCGCGTAGCACAGATACGCAGTATTTT.

V gene TRBV15 combines with J gene TRBJ1-1; no clear D. Germline V gives CDR1 LNHNV, CDR2 YYDKDF (reference sequence). Trimming removed 0 bases from V and 1 base from J, with 6 bases in between. The CDR3 spans 14 residues. The DNA of the CDR3 is TGTGCCACCAGCAGAGATGCGGCGAACACTGAAGCTTTCTTT. It encodes CATSRDAANTEAFF. Based on the CDR3 plus reference TRBV15 and TRBJ1-1, the full variable domain is DAMVIQNPRYQVTQFGKPVTLSCSQTLNHNVMYWYQQKSSQAPKLLFHYYDKDFNNEADTPDNFQSRRPNTSFCFLDIRSPGLGDTAMYLCATSRDAANTEAFFGQGTRLTVV.

V gene TRBV11-2 combines with J gene TRBJ1-6; D remains unclear. CDR3 length equals 16 residues. Germline values: CDR1 SGHAT, CDR2 FQNNGV. V was clipped by 5 bases and J by 8 bases, with 19 bases between them. The DNA for the CDR3 is TGTGCCAGCAGCCCACGCGGGGTGACTCGGGATTCACCCCTCCACTTT. Its translation: CASSPRGVTRDSPLHF.

This chain connects TRBV6-5 to TRBJ2-2, with D perhaps matching TRBD1 (5 bases). This CDR3 region has 15 residues. V was trimmed by 7 bases and J by 5 bases, leaving 17 bases between them. The germline gives CDR1 MNHEY, CDR2 SVGAGI. The CDR3 is CASNVDDSGTGELFF. Here the CDR3 DNA reads TGTGCCAGCAATGTTGACGACAGTGGTACCGGGGAGCTGTTTTTT.

This clone was picked up one time. The genes are TRBV7-2 and TRBJ2-1, with TRBD2 matching over 12 bases. This CDR3 has 18 residues. Unmatched junction bases numbered 4, after V lost 0 bases and J lost 1 base. The V gene's germline CDR1 is SGHTA and CDR2 FQGNSA. CDR3 amino acids: CASSLAASGGASYNEQFF. The CDR3 DNA is TGTGCCAGCAGCTTAGCGGCTAGCGGGGGGGCTTCCTACAATGAGCAGTTCTTC.

The chain has TRBV29-1 and TRBJ1-2; the D gene is possibly TRBD1 (5 bases). In germline, CDR1 is SQVTM, CDR2 ANQGSEA. V was trimmed by 3 bases and J by 7 bases, leaving 12 bases between them. This CDR3 contains 12 residues. The CDR3 region is CSVEVREGGYTF. The CDR3 DNA follows: TGCAGCGTTGAGGTCAGGGAAGGTGGCTACACCTTC.

V is TRBV19 and J is TRBJ1-6; tentative D call: TRBD1 (6 bases). The V and J ends lost 4 bases and 10 bases respectively, with 11 bases between them. Germline-derived CDR1 and CDR2 are LNHDA and SQIVND (reference sequence). The CDR3 sequence is 13 residues long. This CDR3 reads CASSTDSFSPLHF. CDR3 DNA sequence: TGTGCCAGTAGTACGGACAGTTTCTCACCCCTCCACTTT.

This clone was detected a few times. This chain links TRBV6-2 or TRBV6-3 with TRBJ2-7, with D possibly matching TRBD2 (6 bases). The germline gives CDR1 MNHEY, CDR2 SVGEGT. Trimming cost V 5 bases and J 4 bases, with 15 bases left between them. The CDR3 has 14 residues. The CDR3 sequence: CASSPGGTKYEQYF. In DNA, the CDR3 is TGTGCCAGCAGTCCCGGCGGGACCAAATACGAGCAGTACTTC.

This clone has ten or more counts. The chain carries TRBV7-2 and TRBJ2-1; D possibly corresponds to TRBD2 (7 bases). Trimming took 8 bases from V and 8 from J, leaving 16 bases between them. Germline-derived CDR1 and CDR2 are SGHTA and FQGNSA. The CDR3 sequence is 13 residues long. CDR3 in DNA: TGTGCCAGCGGGGGGGCAGTTGATTATGAGCAGTTCTTC. It encodes CASGGAVDYEQFF.

The chain employs TRBV18 and TRBJ1-5; 7 bases align to TRBD1. CDR1 is KGHSH, CDR2 LQKENI, per germline. This CDR3 region has 14 residues. V was clipped by 2 bases and J by 6 bases; unmatched bases: 4. The CDR3 loop reads CASSPGQVGQPQHF. As DNA, the CDR3 is TGTGCCAGCTCACCAGGACAGGTGGGTCAGCCCCAGCATTTT.

This clone was seen once. The genes are TRBV28 and TRBJ2-2; D not resolved. Trimming pared 5 bases from V and 8 bases from J, leaving 21 bases between. From germline, CDR1 is MDHEN and CDR2 SYDVKM. The CDR3 loop spans 16 amino acids. Written as DNA, the CDR3 is TGTGCCAGCAGTCCTCATGACACCCCCGCGTCTGGGGAGCTGTTTTTT. Translation: CASSPHDTPASGELFF.

The chain carries TRBV19 and TRBJ1-5; D perhaps matches TRBD1 (6 bases). Germline CDR1 and CDR2: LNHDA and SQIVND (reference sequence). Trimming removed 4 bases at V and 7 bases at J, with 14 bases between. The CDR3 is 14 amino acids. The CDR3 reads CASSRDRTVQPQHF. CDR3 DNA: TGTGCCAGTAGTAGGGACCGGACAGTGCAGCCCCAGCATTTT.

The chain recombines TRBV7-2 with TRBJ1-2; D ambiguous. From germline, CDR1 is SGHTA and CDR2 FQGNSA. The CDR3 sequence is 14 residues long. The V and J ends lost 5 bases and 5 bases respectively, with 15 bases between them. Here the CDR3 DNA reads TGTGCCAGCAGCCAAAGGAGGGCGACTTATGGCTACACCTTC. Translating gives CASSQRRATYGYTF.

With respect to this clone: A junction end diverges from the germline sequence, so it may reflect a read error. The chain carries TRBV14 and TRBJ1-4; 7 nucleotides match TRBD1. The CDR3 has 15 residues. Per the germline V gene, CDR1 is SGHDN and CDR2 is FVKESK. The CDR3 bases are TGTGCCAGCAGCCGCCGACAGGGAACTTATGAAAAACTGTTTTTT. Encoded protein: CASSRRQGTYEKLFF.

This clone was seen a few times. This chain uses TRBV6-2 or TRBV6-3 with TRBJ2-7; TRBD1 is a possible D gene (5 bases). The CDR3 is 18 residues long. V was shortened by 4 bases and J by 0 bases, with 22 bases between the two germline ends. Germline CDR1 and CDR2: MNHEY and SVGEGT. The CDR3 loop is CASSFFPHRPLSSYEQYF. In DNA, the CDR3 is TGTGCCAGCAGTTTCTTCCCACACAGGCCTCTCAGCTCCTACGAGCAGTACTTC.

The V call is TRBV6-1, the J call TRBJ1-2, with D tentatively TRBD1 (5 bases). CDR3 length equals 12 residues. V lost 8 bases, J lost 5 bases, and 12 bases lay in between. Germline V CDR1 and CDR2: MNHNS, SASEGT. The CDR3: CASAAGLYGYTF. The CDR3 DNA reads TGTGCCAGCGCGGCAGGGCTTTATGGCTACACCTTC.

The chain has TRBV9 and TRBJ1-3; perhaps TRBD1 as D (5 bases). CDR3 length equals 16 residues. Deletions cut 9 bases from V and 2 bases from J, with 21 bases between. CDR1 and CDR2 from the germline V gene are SGDLS and YYNGEE. CDR3 sequence reads: CAIGRRRGVTGNTIYF. The CDR3 nucleotides read TGTGCCATCGGACGGAGGCGGGGGGTAACTGGAAACACCATATATTTT.

CDR3 DNA sequence: TGTGCCAGCAGCCTACAGGTATCCGCACCCCTCCACTTT. This codes for CASSLQVSAPLHF. This rearrangement joins TRBV7-2 to TRBJ1-6, with D possibly matching TRBD1 (5 bases). Germline V CDR1 and CDR2: SGHTA, FQGNSA. The V end was cut by 5 bases, the J end by 11 bases, with 13 bases between. The CDR3 consists of 13 residues.

V usage is TRBV29-1 and J usage is TRBJ1-1, with D possibly being TRBD1 (5 bases). This CDR3 is built from 13 residues. Germline V gives CDR1 SQVTM, CDR2 ANQGSEA. Between the trimmed V and J ends, which lost 3 bases and 4 bases, there was a span of 12 bases. CDR3 in amino acids: CSVEFGGGTEAFF. The CDR3 DNA reads as TGCAGCGTTGAGTTCGGCGGGGGCACTGAAGCTTTCTTT.

This clone was counted only a few times. The rearrangement links TRBV3-1 (or the pseudogene TRBV3-2) to TRBJ1-1; D gene uncertain. The germline V gene encodes CDR1 LGHDT and CDR2 YNNKEL (reference sequence). The germline V and J ends were trimmed by 1 base and 5 bases, with 5 bases remaining between them. The CDR3 spans 12 residues. The CDR3 here is CASSQAGTEAFF. The CDR3, as DNA: TGTGCCAGCAGCCAAGCCGGGACTGAAGCTTTCTTT.

The chain has TRBV7-3 and TRBJ2-7; D may be TRBD1 (6 bases). CDR1 SGHTA and CDR2 FQGTGA come from the germline V gene. This CDR3 region has 17 residues. Trimming took 3 bases from V and 7 from J, leaving 25 bases between them. CDR3: CASSLKTGTPTFLEQYF. The CDR3 DNA sequence: TGTGCCAGCAGCTTGAAAACCGGGACACCTACCTTTCTGGAGCAGTACTTC.

The chain combines TRBV7-2 with TRBJ1-6, with TRBD1 identical over 7 bases. Germline values: CDR1 SGHTA, CDR2 FQGNSA. The CDR3 is 14 residues long. V shed 5 bases and J 10 bases; nucleotides not matched to a gene: 8. The chain's CDR3 is CASSPGQELSPLHF. For the CDR3, the DNA is TGTGCCAGCAGCCCTGGACAGGAGCTCTCACCCCTCCACTTT.

The chain couples TRBV11-1 to TRBJ2-7; D may be TRBD1 (6 bases). In germline, CDR1 is SGHAT, CDR2 FQDESV (reference sequence). This CDR3 comprises 16 residues. V was trimmed by 5 bases and J by 0 bases, leaving 17 bases between them. The CDR3: CASSLTDRIGSYEQYF. In DNA, the CDR3 is TGTGCCAGCAGCCTCACGGACAGAATAGGCTCCTACGAGCAGTACTTC.

The V and J genes are TRBV6-1 and TRBJ2-1; 7 positions agree with TRBD1. With 2 bases clipped from V and 8 bases from J, the junction kept 9 bases outside the gene matches. The germline CDR1 and CDR2 sequences are MNHNS and SASEGT. This CDR3 is built from 15 residues. The CDR3 spells CASSETLTGDYEQFF. CDR3 bases: TGTGCCAGCAGTGAAACTCTCACAGGGGATTATGAGCAGTTCTTC.

The genes are TRBV28 and TRBJ2-5; TRBD1 agrees at 8 bases. The J segment lost 3 bases and the V segment lost 6 bases, leaving 9 bases of the junction unmatched. CDR1 is MDHEN, CDR2 SYDVKM, per germline. This CDR3 region has 15 residues. CDR3 protein: CASSPLGQGKETQYF. The CDR3 region has the DNA TGTGCCAGCAGCCCACTCGGACAGGGAAAAGAGACCCAGTACTTC.

J is TRBJ1-3 and V is TRBV6-6, with D possibly matching TRBD1 (5 bases). The CDR3 totals 15 residues. V dropped 2 bases and J dropped 2 bases, with 10 bases sitting between them. Germline CDR1 MNHNY, CDR2 SVGAGI (reference sequence). The CDR3 protein is CASSYDQGAGNTIYF. CDR3 DNA sequence: TGTGCCAGCAGTTACGACCAGGGCGCTGGAAACACCATATATTTT.

The chain employs TRBV9 and TRBJ2-1, with 8 bases that match TRBD2. The CDR3 totals 17 residues. V shed 4 bases and J 1 base; nucleotides not matched to a gene: 10. Per the germline V gene, CDR1 is SGDLS and CDR2 is YYNGEE. CDR3 DNA: TGTGCCAGCAGCTCCCAGTATGGCGGGGGGTCCTACAATGAGCAGTTCTTC. It encodes CASSSQYGGGSYNEQFF.

The rearrangement links TRBV7-2 to TRBJ1-4; 9 bases fit TRBD1. CDR1 is SGHTA and CDR2 is FQGNSA in the germline V gene. The CDR3 has 15 residues. Germline trimming cut 6 bases from V and 5 bases from J; bases unmatched to any gene: 7. CDR3 sequence (DNA): TGTGCCAGCAGTCGTCCCGGGACAGGGAATGAAAAACTGTTTTTT. Protein: CASSRPGTGNEKLFF.

The gene calls are TRBV7-9 and TRBJ1-1, with TRBD1 matching over 8 bases. The CDR3 spans 13 residues. V dropped 4 bases and J dropped 4; count of bases not matched to a gene: 2. CDR1 and CDR2 (germline): SEHNR, FQNEAQ (reference sequence). CDR3 amino acids: CASSSDRVTEAFF. The DNA for the CDR3 is TGTGCCAGCAGCTCGGACAGGGTCACTGAAGCTTTCTTT.